These 32 T cell receptor beta chains originate from one sample sequenced in a study of PD-1 blockade in classical Hodgkin lymphoma. Each of the patients experienced relapse following autologous stem cell transplantation, and their brentuximab vedotin exposure differed. Assay: immunoSEQ multiplex PCR; the TCRdb copy retains only in-frame clones and omits some. In the table there are about 93,000 clones, roughly 80% of which are singletons. This sample comprised peripheral blood mononuclear cells (PBMCs), obtained before the second cycle of nivolumab. The receptors here all came from a human donor with classical Hodgkin lymphoma.

Of note for this clone: Other DNA sequences within the sample encode an identical CDR3. The chain couples TRBV7-9 to TRBJ2-7; D remains ambiguous. This CDR3 comprises 13 residues. The V end was cut by 4 bases, the J end by 2 bases, with 9 bases between. The germline V gene encodes CDR1 SEHNR and CDR2 FQNEAQ (reference sequence). The CDR3 sequence is CASSSDGAYEQYF. CDR3 nucleotides: TGTGCCAGCAGCTCTGATGGCGCCTACGAGCAGTACTTC.

The chain recombines TRBV6-5 with TRBJ2-2; possibly TRBD1 for D (6 bases). The CDR3 contains 15 residues. CDR1 MNHEY and CDR2 SVGAGI come from the germline V gene. Trimming took off 6 bases at V and 0 bases at J, with 11 bases between the two ends. In DNA, the CDR3 is TGTGCCAGCAGACCGGACAGATCGAACACCGGGGAGCTGTTTTTT. Its protein is CASRPDRSNTGELFF.

The rearrangement uses TRBV2 and TRBJ2-1, with 11 bases aligning to TRBD2. CDR3 size: 14 residues. V lost 0 bases and J lost 11; bases outside the gene matches: 3. The germline V gene encodes CDR1 SNHLY and CDR2 FYNNEI. The CDR3 region is CASSEALAGGQQFF. CDR3 nucleotide sequence: TGTGCCAGCAGTGAAGCGCTAGCGGGAGGACAGCAGTTCTTC. Supplemented by reference TRBV2 and TRBJ2-1, the full variable domain reads EPEVTQTPSHQVTQMGQEVILRCVPISNHLYFYWYRQILGQKVEFLVSFYNNEISEKSEIFDDQFSVERPDGSNFTLKIRSTKLEDSAMYFCASSEALAGGQQFFGPGTRLTVL.

This chain connects TRBV5-1 to TRBJ2-1; 9 nucleotides line up with TRBD2. CDR3 length: 16 residues. The germline gives CDR1 SGHRS, CDR2 YFSETQ. V shed 7 bases, J shed 6 bases, and the junction held 14 bases outside the gene matches. The DNA of the CDR3 is TGCGCCAGCTCTGAGGCGGGAGGGCCGAAGACCAATGAGCAGTTCTTC. This codes for CASSEAGGPKTNEQFF.

This rearrangement joins TRBV28 to TRBJ2-5; D possibly corresponds to TRBD1 (5 bases). The CDR3 is 14 residues long. Trimming stripped 5 bases from V and 3 bases from J, with 13 bases between. Germline CDR1 is MDHEN and CDR2 is SYDVKM. CDR3 amino acids: CASSLSGLKETQYF. The DNA of the CDR3 is TGTGCCAGCAGTCTCTCAGGGTTGAAAGAGACCCAGTACTTC.

This clone has a single count. This chain connects TRBV7-9 to TRBJ1-1; D unresolved. Germline V gives CDR1 SEHNR, CDR2 FQNEAQ (reference sequence). CDR3 length: 14 amino acids. The V end lost 2 bases, the J end lost 12 bases, and 19 bases lay between the germline ends. CDR3: CASSLWRVTDTTFF. As DNA, the CDR3 is TGTGCCAGCAGCTTATGGAGAGTTACGGATACCACTTTCTTT.

This rearrangement joins TRBV5-6 to TRBJ2-7; D ambiguous. The CDR3 spans 12 residues. Germline CDR1 and CDR2: SGHDT and YYEEEE. The V and J ends lost 0 bases and 3 bases respectively, with 4 bases between them. CDR3 DNA sequence: TGTGCCAGCAGCTTGGGGGGCTACGAGCAGTACTTC. This translates into CASSLGGYEQYF. Supplemented by reference TRBV5-6 and TRBJ2-7, the full variable domain reads DAGVTQSPTHLIKTRGQQVTLRCSPKSGHDTVSWYQQALGQGPQFIFQYYEEEERQRGNFPDRFSGHQFPNYSSELNVNALLLGDSALYLCASSLGGYEQYFGPGTRLTVT.

This clone was observed many times. The rearrangement joins TRBV19 to TRBJ2-1; D gene uncertain. CDR3 length: 13 amino acids. Germline CDR1 is LNHDA and CDR2 is SQIVND (reference sequence). V was trimmed by 5 bases and J by 7 bases, leaving 12 bases between them. CDR3 in DNA: TGTGCCAGTAGTTTAGGCTGGGGTAATGAGCAGTTCTTC. Protein product: CASSLGWGNEQFF.

CDR3 protein: CASSQDTRAANTGELFF. DNA for the CDR3: TGCGCCAGCAGCCAAGATACGCGGGCGGCGAACACCGGGGAGCTGTTTTTT. The J gene is TRBJ2-2, the V gene TRBV4-3, with D perhaps matching TRBD2 (5 bases). This CDR3 is built from 17 residues. V dropped 0 bases and J dropped 0 bases, with 11 bases sitting between them. Germline V CDR1 and CDR2: LGHNA, YSLEER.

The chain has TRBV5-1 and TRBJ2-1; unclear D gene. Germline CDR1 and CDR2: SGHRS and YFSETQ. CDR3 length equals 12 residues. Trimming left V 6 bases short and J 4 bases short, with 8 bases between. CDR3 amino acids: CASTLTYNEQFF. The CDR3 coding sequence is TGCGCCAGCACCCTTACATACAATGAGCAGTTCTTC. Full variable domain (outside the CDR3, taken from reference TRBV5-1 and TRBJ2-1): KAGVTQTPRYLIKTRGQQVTLSCSPISGHRSVSWYQQTPGQGLQFLFEYFSETQRNKGNFPGRFSGRQFSNSRSEMNVSTLELGDSALYLCASTLTYNEQFFGPGTRLTVL.

The CDR3 DNA is TGTGCCACCAGCAGAGATCTTCCCTACGAGCAGTACTTC. Its protein product is CATSRDLPYEQYF. The V call is TRBV15, the J call TRBJ2-7; D is unclear. The V gene's germline CDR1 is LNHNV and CDR2 YYDKDF (reference sequence). The CDR3 runs to 13 residues. V dropped 0 bases and J dropped 2 bases, with 5 bases sitting between them.

The chain couples TRBV10-3 to TRBJ2-6; D is unresolved. The CDR3 extends over 15 amino acids. The V end was cut by 0 bases, the J end by 2 bases, with 5 bases between. The germline V gene encodes CDR1 ENHRY and CDR2 SYGVKD. The chain's CDR3 is CAISESAAGANVLTF. CDR3 bases: TGTGCCATCAGTGAGTCCGCGGCTGGGGCCAACGTCCTGACTTTC.

The genes are TRBV28 and TRBJ2-2; 9 bases are shared with TRBD2. CDR1 is MDHEN, CDR2 SYDVKM, per germline. J gave up 1 base and V 2 bases, and 11 bases lay outside the gene matches. The CDR3 spans 19 residues. Here the CDR3 reads CASSLRARGAGGNTGELFF. The DNA for the CDR3 is TGTGCCAGCAGTTTAAGGGCCCGGGGAGCGGGAGGGAACACCGGGGAGCTGTTTTTT.

The chain links TRBV28 to TRBJ2-7; 8 bases align to TRBD1. With V trimmed by 8 bases and J by 1 base, 7 bases remained unmatched. Germline lookup yields CDR1 MDHEN and CDR2 SYDVKM. This CDR3 region has 14 residues. The CDR3 spells CASPEGQESYEQYF. The CDR3 DNA is TGTGCCAGCCCTGAGGGACAGGAGTCCTACGAGCAGTACTTC.

V gene TRBV7-2 combines with J gene TRBJ1-5; D may be TRBD1 (6 bases). Trimming cost V 1 base and J 4 bases, with 14 bases left between them. The CDR3 has 16 residues. Germline values: CDR1 SGHTA, CDR2 FQGNSA. Written as DNA, the CDR3 is TGTGCCAGCAGCTTAGACGGCACAGGGCCTAATCAGCCCCAGCATTTT. Protein: CASSLDGTGPNQPQHF.

This clone was recorded a few times. The V and J genes are TRBV9 and TRBJ1-1; the D gene is possibly TRBD1 (5 bases). The CDR3 extends over 14 amino acids. V lost 3 bases and J lost 4, with 13 bases in between. Germline V gene lookup returns CDR1 SGDLS and CDR2 YYNGEE. The CDR3 reads CASSGGPEATEAFF. The DNA of the CDR3 is TGTGCCAGCAGCGGGGGACCGGAGGCCACTGAAGCTTTCTTT.

This clone was observed a single time. The V gene is TRBV4-1, the J gene TRBJ2-7; 8 nucleotides align to TRBD2. The CDR3 is made up of 13 amino acids. Germline V gene lookup returns CDR1 MGHRA and CDR2 YSYEKL. J was trimmed by 3 bases and V by 3 bases; bases with no gene match: 1. The CDR3 spells CASSHREGYEQYF. CDR3 coding DNA: TGCGCCAGCAGCCACCGGGAGGGCTACGAGCAGTACTTC.

The rearrangement uses TRBV21-1 and TRBJ2-5; TRBD2 reflects the table's D call only, with no check against the DNA. TRBV21-1 is marked as a pseudogene. The CDR3 totals 16 residues. The CDR3 sequence: CASSGLTSGDGQTQYF. CDR3 DNA sequence: TGTGCCAGCAGCGGACTGACTAGCGGAGATGGTCAGACCCAGTACTTC.

This chain links TRBV7-6 with TRBJ2-7, with a weak D call TRBD1 (6 bases). This CDR3 region has 13 residues. Deletions cut 3 bases from V and 2 bases from J, with 8 bases between. Germline V gene lookup returns CDR1 SGHVS and CDR2 FNYEAQ. CDR3 DNA: TGTGCCAGCAGCTTTAACAGGGCCTACGAGCAGTACTTC. Translated: CASSFNRAYEQYF.

This chain joins TRBV19 and TRBJ1-1; 11 nucleotides align to TRBD1. V shed 7 bases and J 10 bases; nucleotides not matched to a gene: 5. This CDR3 has 12 residues. CDR1 is LNHDA, CDR2 SQIVND, per germline (reference sequence). The CDR3 reads CASNTGTGGAFF. The CDR3 coding sequence is TGTGCCAGTAACACCGGGACAGGGGGAGCTTTCTTT.

The chain is built from TRBV6-1 and TRBJ2-7; 14 bases are a match to TRBD2. J was trimmed by 5 bases and V by 8 bases; bases with no gene match: 8. Germline CDR1 MNHNS, CDR2 SASEGT. The CDR3 covers 15 residues. For the CDR3, the DNA is TGTGCCAGCCGCTTGAGGACTAGCGGGAGGAACGAGCAGTACTTC. Its protein is CASRLRTSGRNEQYF.

The rearrangement uses TRBV6-1 and TRBJ2-7, with 7 bases lining up with TRBD1. V shed 4 bases, J shed 2 bases, and the junction held 8 bases outside the gene matches. Germline CDR1 and CDR2: MNHNS and SASEGT. This CDR3 region has 15 residues. DNA of the CDR3: TGTGCCAGCAGTGGGGGACAGTCCAGGACCTACGAGCAGTACTTC. Translated, it gives CASSGGQSRTYEQYF.

CDR3 residues: CASSLTGGTGELFF. The CDR3 bases are TGTGCCAGCAGCCTAACAGGGGGCACCGGGGAGCTGTTTTTT. The chain has TRBV9 and TRBJ2-2, with 8 bases aligning to TRBD1. Germline V gives CDR1 SGDLS, CDR2 YYNGEE. After removal of 4 bases from V and 4 bases from J, the junction contained 3 bases not matched to a gene. CDR3 length equals 14 residues.

The chain employs TRBV7-9 and TRBJ1-2; D may be TRBD1 (5 bases). V shed 2 bases and J shed 8 bases, with 15 bases lying between them. Germline CDR1 and CDR2: SEHNR and FQNEAQ (reference sequence). CDR3 length: 14 amino acids. CDR3 DNA sequence: TGTGCCAGCAGCTTAAACGGAGGGGAGGAGGGCTACACCTTC. Translating it yields CASSLNGGEEGYTF.

This chain uses TRBV5-1 with TRBJ2-1; TRBD2 aligns across 9 bases. The CDR3 consists of 14 residues. V lost 0 bases and J lost 10; bases outside the gene matches: 5. The germline gives CDR1 SGHRS, CDR2 YFSETQ. The CDR3 is CASSLAGLAGEQFF. As DNA, the CDR3 is TGCGCCAGCAGCTTGGCCGGGCTAGCGGGGGAGCAGTTCTTC.

The V call is TRBV27, the J call TRBJ2-1, with 8 bases fitting TRBD2. After removal of 5 bases from V and 0 bases from J, the junction contained 3 bases not matched to a gene. The CDR3 contains 15 residues. Germline CDR1 MNHEY, CDR2 SMNVEV (reference sequence). Here the CDR3 reads CASSERGSSYNEQFF. CDR3 coding DNA: TGTGCCAGCAGTGAGCGGGGGAGCTCCTACAATGAGCAGTTCTTC.

As regards this clone: The sample has other DNA sequences that encode this CDR3 too. This chain connects TRBV30 to TRBJ1-3; 7 bases are a match to TRBD1. This CDR3 spans 15 amino acids. V lost 3 bases and J lost 0; bases outside the gene matches: 5. Per the germline V gene, CDR1 is GTSNPN and CDR2 is SVGIG (reference sequence). The DNA of the CDR3 is TGTGCCTGGAGCAGGGACAGCGGCTCTGGAAACACCATATATTTT. Its translation is CAWSRDSGSGNTIYF.

This rearrangement joins TRBV5-4 to TRBJ2-7; D possibly corresponds to TRBD1 (7 bases). V gave up 0 bases and J gave up 4 bases, with 14 bases separating them. The germline V gene encodes CDR1 SGHNT and CDR2 YYREEE (reference sequence). The CDR3 has 15 amino acids. The CDR3 loop reads CASSLVPGGGYEQYF. CDR3 in DNA: TGTGCCAGCAGCTTGGTACCAGGGGGAGGATACGAGCAGTACTTC.

V and J are TRBV9 and TRBJ2-1; D ambiguous. Germline V gene data show CDR1 as SGDLS and CDR2 as YYNGEE. The CDR3 sequence is 15 residues long. Trimming took 0 bases from V and 7 from J, leaving 14 bases between them. In nucleotides, the CDR3 is TGTGCCAGCAGCGTAGACCTCGAAATGGGGAATGAGCAGTTCTTC. Its protein is CASSVDLEMGNEQFF.

A few counts support this clone. The V gene is TRBV28, the J gene TRBJ2-1, with no clear D. Looked up from germline, CDR1 is MDHEN and CDR2 is SYDVKM. The CDR3 is 14 residues long. Trimming cost V 1 base and J 1 base, with 5 bases left between them. CDR3 region: CASSLYGSYNEQFF. CDR3 sequence (DNA): TGTGCCAGCAGTTTATACGGGTCCTACAATGAGCAGTTCTTC. The variable domain in full, with the rest retrieved from reference TRBV28 and TRBJ2-1, is DVKVTQSSRYLVKRTGEKVFLECVQDMDHENMFWYRQDPGLGLRLIYFSYDVKMKEKGDIPEGYSVSREKKERFSLILESASTNQTSMYLCASSLYGSYNEQFFGPGTRLTVL.

V usage is TRBV7-8 and J usage is TRBJ2-3, with a tentative D call TRBD1 (6 bases). The V and J ends lost 0 bases and 6 bases respectively, with 10 bases between them. This CDR3 contains 14 residues. The germline gives CDR1 SGHVS, CDR2 FQNEAQ. CDR3 protein: CASSLATRGDTQYF. CDR3 sequence (DNA): TGTGCCAGCAGCTTAGCTACTAGGGGGGATACGCAGTATTTT.

CDR3 DNA: TGCGCCAGCACTTTAGGGGGCGGGGGGATTGAGACCCAGTACTTC. This sequence encodes CASTLGGGGIETQYF. J is TRBJ2-5 and V is TRBV10-2, with a weak D call TRBD2 (8 bases). The germline gives CDR1 WSHSY, CDR2 SAAADI. Trimming pared 7 bases from V and 5 bases from J, leaving 20 bases between. The CDR3 has 15 amino acids.